Included here is one T cell receptor (beta chain) sequence, with context. The source of the sample is a study of T cell changes during pregnancy in multiple sclerosis. The CDR3 runs 14 residues. Germline CDR1 reads PRHDT; CDR2 reads FYEKMQ (reference sequence). Trimming pared 5 bases from V and 4 bases from J, leaving 14 bases between. Generated by immunoSEQ multiplex PCR, the TCRdb table keeps only in-frame clones and is missing some. The sample comprises about 61,000 clones, over 90% of which are singletons, and approximately 2.5% rests with the top ten. The sample here was CD8+ T cells from peripheral blood mononuclear cells, taken in the third trimester of pregnancy. The chain couples TRBV13 to TRBJ2-5, with D possibly matching TRBD1 (6 bases). The origin of this receptor is a female donor with multiple sclerosis, enrolled in a pregnancy study. The CDR3 loop reads CASSTRRGSETQYF. The DNA for the CDR3 is TGTGCCAGCAGCACTAGAAGGGGGTCAGAGACCCAGTACTTC.